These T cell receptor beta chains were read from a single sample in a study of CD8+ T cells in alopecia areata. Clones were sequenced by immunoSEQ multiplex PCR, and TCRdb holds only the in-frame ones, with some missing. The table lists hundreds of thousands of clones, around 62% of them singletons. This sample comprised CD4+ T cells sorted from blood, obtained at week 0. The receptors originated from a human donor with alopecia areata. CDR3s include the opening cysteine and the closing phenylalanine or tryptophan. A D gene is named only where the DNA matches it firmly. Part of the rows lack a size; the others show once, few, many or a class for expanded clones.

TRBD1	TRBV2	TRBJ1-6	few	TGTGCCAGCATCCCCGGGACAGGATCACCCCTCCACTTT	CASIPGTGSPLHF
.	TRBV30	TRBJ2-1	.	TGTGCCTGGCAAACAGGGTACGAGCAGTTCTTC	CAWQTGYEQFF
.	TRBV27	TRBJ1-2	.	TGTGCCAGCTCCCCTGGGCCGGTCCCCTATGGCTACACCTTC	CASSPGPVPYGYTF
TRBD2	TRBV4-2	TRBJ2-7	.	TGTGTCAGCAGCCGTTATGGGACTAGCGGAGACTCCTACGAGCAGTACTTC	CVSSRYGTSGDSYEQYF
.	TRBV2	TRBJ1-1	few	TGTGCCAGCAGTGAAAGGAAGGGAGCAGCTTTCTTT	CASSERKGAAFF
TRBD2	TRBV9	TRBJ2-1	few	TGTGCCAGCAGCGTAGTTAGCGGGGGCAATGAGCAGTTCTTC	CASSVVSGGNEQFF
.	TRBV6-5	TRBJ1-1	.	TGTGCCAGCAGTTACTCGAGGGGGGTCACTGAAGCTTTCTTT	CASSYSRGVTEAFF
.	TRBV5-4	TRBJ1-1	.	TGTGCCAGCAGCTCCGGGACAACCCTGAACACTGAAGCTTTCTTT	CASSSGTTLNTEAFF
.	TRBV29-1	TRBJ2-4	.	TGCAGCGTTGGCGGGGCCTCCCTAGCCAAAAACATTCAGTACTTC	CSVGGASLAKNIQYF
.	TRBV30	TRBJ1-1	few	TGTGCCTGGAGTGTACTGAAGGCGGGGGATGACACTGAAGCTTTCTTT	CAWSVLKAGDDTEAFF
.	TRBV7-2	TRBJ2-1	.	TGTGCCAGCAGCCCCGGAGGGGCGGGAAGATACAATGAGCAGTTCTTC	CASSPGGAGRYNEQFF
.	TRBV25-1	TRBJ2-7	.	TGTGCCAGCAGTGAATATTTTGTGGGCGAGCAGTACTTC	CASSEYFVGEQYF
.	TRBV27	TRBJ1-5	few	TGTGCCAGCAGTACCTACTTGGGTGGACAGCCCCAGCATTTT	CASSTYLGGQPQHF
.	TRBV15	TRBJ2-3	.	TGTGCCACCAGCAGAGATATGGGGGTGTTTACGCAGTATTTT	CATSRDMGVFTQYF
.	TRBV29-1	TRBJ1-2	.	TGCAGCGTTGACGGGAGGGACAATTATCACTACTATGGCTACACCTTC	CSVDGRDNYHYYGYTF
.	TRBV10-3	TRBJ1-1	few	TGTGCCATCAGTAAGGGGAGCACTGAAGCTTTCTTT	CAISKGSTEAFF
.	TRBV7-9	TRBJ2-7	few	TGTGCCAGCAGCTTAGGGACCCAGGGACTTTTTGTCCACGAGCAGTACTTC	CASSLGTQGLFVHEQYF
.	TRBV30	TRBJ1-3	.	TGTGCCTGGAGTCGGGGACCTGGAAACACCATATATTTT	CAWSRGPGNTIYF
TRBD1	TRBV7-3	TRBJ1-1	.	TGTGCCAGCAGCCCATCGAGGGGGCTTGAGGCTTTCTTT	CASSPSRGLEAFF
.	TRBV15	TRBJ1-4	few	TGTGCCACCAGCAGGGGCGAGGATGAAAAACTGTTTTTT	CATSRGEDEKLFF
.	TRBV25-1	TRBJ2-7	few	TGTGCCAGCAAAGGGGAGAGGTACGAGCAGTACTTC	CASKGERYEQYF
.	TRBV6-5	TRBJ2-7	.	TGTGCCAGCACCCTGGCAAGGGGAACCTACGAGCAGTACTTC	CASTLARGTYEQYF
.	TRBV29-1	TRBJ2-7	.	TGCAGCGTTGAAGATCCGGTCTCCTACGAGCAGTACTTC	CSVEDPVSYEQYF
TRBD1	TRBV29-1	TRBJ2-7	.	TGCAGCGTTACACCGGGACAGTCCTACGAGCAGTACTTC	CSVTPGQSYEQYF
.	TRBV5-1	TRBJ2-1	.	TGCGCCAGCAGCTTGCCCGGGAGTTACAATGAGCAGTTCTTC	CASSLPGSYNEQFF
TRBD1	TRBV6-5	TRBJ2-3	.	TGTGCCAGCAGGGTTGACAGGGGAGTAGCAGATACGCAGTATTTT	CASRVDRGVADTQYF
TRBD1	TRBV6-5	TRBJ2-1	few	TGTGCCAGCAGCCTTGACAGGGGACGACACAATGAGCAGTTCTTC	CASSLDRGRHNEQFF
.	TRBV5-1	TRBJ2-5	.	TGCGCCAGCAGCTCGGGACATTCACGTGGGGAGACCCAGTACTTC	CASSSGHSRGETQYF
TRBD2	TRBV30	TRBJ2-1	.	TGTGCCTGGAGTGTACCACCTGGACTAGCGGGAACGTATGAGCAGTTCTTC	CAWSVPPGLAGTYEQFF
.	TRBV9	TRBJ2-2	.	TGTGCCAGCAGCCCCTTCAGCAGCGGTCCTCCCGGGGAGCTGTTTTTT	CASSPFSSGPPGELFF
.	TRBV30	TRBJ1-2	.	TGTGCCTGGAGTCGTCAGGGGAATGGCTACACCTTC	CAWSRQGNGYTF
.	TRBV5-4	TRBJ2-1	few	TGTGCCAGCAGCCCGAGGTCCACCTACAATGAGCAGTTCTTC	CASSPRSTYNEQFF
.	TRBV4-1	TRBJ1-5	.	TGCGCCAGCAGCCTATTAGCCAGACAACTTAATCAGCCCCAGCATTTT	CASSLLARQLNQPQHF
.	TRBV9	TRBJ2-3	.	TGTGCCAGCAGCGTAGGTCCAGCGACCTACACAGATACGCAGTATTTT	CASSVGPATYTDTQYF
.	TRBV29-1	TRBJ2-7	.	TGCAGCGTTATCCTACTTTCCGAGTACTACGAGCAGTACTTC	CSVILLSEYYEQYF